The 5 T cell receptor beta chains below come from one sample, sequenced in a study of blood T cell repertoires in COVID-19. Assay: immunoSEQ multiplex PCR; the TCRdb copy retains only in-frame clones and omits some. Of about 260,000 clones in the sample, approximately 90% were seen once. Sequencing was performed on PBMCs or T cells enriched from blood (not recorded which). The receptors come from a man aged 35 to 55 who had been exposed to COVID-19.

The CDR3 DNA follows: TGTGCCAGCAGGGGACAGTACACTGAAGCTTTCTTT. The encoded protein is CASRGQYTEAFF. The chain is built from TRBV7-9 and TRBJ1-1; TRBD1 aligns across 7 bases. The V gene's germline CDR1 is SEHNR and CDR2 FQNEAQ (reference sequence). The CDR3 runs to 12 residues. The trim removed 6 bases at V and 3 bases at J, leaving 1 base unmatched.

This clone appeared once. The V gene is TRBV5-4, the J gene TRBJ2-1; 12 bases match TRBD2. The CDR3 loop spans 16 amino acids. Trimming took 5 bases from V and 4 from J; bases not matched to a gene: 7. Germline V CDR1 and CDR2: SGHNT, YYREEE (reference sequence). CDR3 coding DNA: TGTGCCAGCAGAACCGGGACTAGCGGGCCTTACAATGAGCAGTTCTTC. This gives the protein CASRTGTSGPYNEQFF.

Only a few counts were recorded for this clone. The rearrangement uses TRBV7-9 and TRBJ2-7; possibly TRBD2 for D (6 bases). Germline CDR1 and CDR2: SEHNR and FQNEAQ (reference sequence). The ends were cut back, 3 bases at V and 5 bases at J, with 11 bases in the middle. The CDR3 is made up of 13 amino acids. The CDR3 DNA is TGTGCCAGCAGCTTGGAGGGCCGCCACGAGCAGTACTTC. It yields the protein CASSLEGRHEQYF.

The chain uses TRBV30 and TRBJ1-2, with 12 positions matching TRBD1. CDR3 length equals 14 residues. Germline CDR1 is GTSNPN and CDR2 is SVGIG (reference sequence). Trimming took 2 bases from V and 8 from J; bases not matched to a gene: 6. Written as DNA, the CDR3 is TGTGCCTGGAGTCTGGGACAGGGGGCTGGAGGCTACACCTTC. Protein product: CAWSLGQGAGGYTF.

This clone showed up just once. This chain connects TRBV24-1 to TRBJ1-2, with TRBD1 matching over 7 bases. With 6 bases clipped from V and 5 bases from J, the junction kept 14 bases outside the gene matches. Germline lookup yields CDR1 KGHDR and CDR2 SFDVKD. The CDR3 length is 16 residues. CDR3 DNA: TGTGCCACCAGTCGACAGGGTTGGGGGGAGAAATATGGCTACACCTTC. The encoded protein is CATSRQGWGEKYGYTF.